The TCR beta chain under discussion was sequenced for a study of breast tumors, draining lymph nodes, adjacent tissues (dated by TCRdb to the mid-2010s). Regarding the research as a whole: TCR beta repertoires were compared across tumor, adjacent nontumor tissue and axillary lymph nodes obtained from breast cancer patients. The study was designed to assess the relationships and possible T-cell exchange between tumor, surrounding tissue and draining lymph node repertoires in human breast cancer. What the work shows at the level of the full study, not this receptor alone: The data were considered consistent with most tumor T cells being derived from the lymph node and subsequently expanding within tumor tissue. The conclusion that tumor T cells originate in lymph nodes was presented as consistent with a hypothesis rather than as directly demonstrated. The similarity between tumor and nontumor tissue repertoires was significantly greater in luminal-like breast cancer than in basal-like breast cancer. T-cell repertoire diversity in tumors was found to be lower than in lymph nodes but higher than in nontumor tissue, and preferential V and J gene usage was observed.

The data were produced on an Illumina HiSeq 2000. TCR beta chain libraries were generated by multiplex PCR amplification. The amplified TCR beta chain products were analyzed by high-throughput sequencing. Using fastp trimming at Q25 and MiXCR clonotype assembly, TCRdb reanalyzed the public sequencing data and kept in-frame beta chains. Identical CDR3 proteins give one entry, which carries the most common genes and DNA. This sample is represented by under 80,000 distinct CDR3 sequences; 40% to 45% of them were singletons. The top ten clonotypes cover 8.4% of the sample. Spanning cysteine to phenylalanine, the CDR3 consists of 17 amino acids. CDR3 DNA is the only sequence kept; it has 51 bases, read in frame from the first base. From V the trimming removes 3 bases and from J it removes 1 base, while the gene matches leave 10 bases of the junction unaccounted for. Looking up the germline V gene yields CDR1 MGHDK and CDR2 SYGVNS.

Remarks on this clonotype: The antigen it binds to is not known. No clone much larger than this one lies a single base away; base qualities are absent.

Sample: breast tumor tissue. The sequence was collected from a female donor with breast cancer. Some clones in this sample may be carry-over from other donors' samples. The rearranged segments are TRBV25-1 and TRBJ2-7, with 9 bases in between that match TRBD1. The DNA is as follows: TGTGCCAGCAGTGAGATGGGTCAGGGGACAGGGTCCTACGAGCAGTACTTC. Its product reads: CASSEMGQGTGSYEQYF.